The subject of this entry is one T cell receptor beta chain. Its target antigen remains unknown. This entry belongs to a study of CXCR3-negative and CXCR3-positive naive CD8 T cells (dated by TCRdb to 2018 to 2020). With respect to the entire study: In total, 130 million to 150 million TRB reads were obtained, or roughly 1.5 +/- 0.3 million reads per library. Naive subsets from a handful of donors and memory cells from 3 donors were included in the TRBV-TRBJ cluster analysis. The diversity and physicochemical repertoire analyses included approximately ten donors pooled from two independent experiments.

Data came from a NextSeq 550. The Human TCR Profiling Kit (MiLaboratory) was used to prepare UMI-labeled 5' RACE TRB cDNA libraries. cDNA synthesis used the entire amount of extracted RNA, and PCR amplification then used the entire amount of cDNA produced. The libraries were made side by side, with each library going through the same number of PCR cycles. The paper's data handling went like this. MIGEC and MiXCR extracted about 48,000 +/- 9,800 unique UMI-labeled TRB cDNA molecules per library, requiring at least two reads per UMI. On average, about 40,000 +/- 10,000 functional in-frame TRB CDR3 nucleotide clonotypes lacking stop codons were found per library. After downsampling to 5000 UMI-labeled TRB molecules per sample, diversity metrics, including normalized Shannon-Wiener and Chao1, were computed in VDJtools. For the central five CDR3 residues, VDJtools calculated physicochemical properties weighted by clonotype size, namely interaction energy, strength, volume and Kidera factor 4. Following TCRdb reprocessing, every CDR3 protein sequence forms one entry, and DNA is not provided. What appears here as the V and J calls and clone size reflects TCRdb's work, not the paper's. The table held for this sample gives some 130,000 distinct CDR3 sequences. In total, the top ten clones hold roughly 0.3% of the sample.

Broader findings and caveats from the paper: Freshly isolated PBMCs were used for most assays because CXCR3 expression went down partially after cryopreservation. Comparably high repertoire diversity was found in both naive subsets, whereas much lower repertoire diversity was found in memory CD8+ T cells. TRB CDR3s from CXCR3-positive naive cells showed higher hydrophobicity (lower Kidera factor 4), lower energy, and higher strength and volume indices than CXCR3-negative naive cells. Naive CXCR3-negative and CXCR3-positive cells from the same donor showed similar TRBV-TRBJ usage, whereas memory cells showed distinct patterns. Surface CD5, linked to self-reactivity in mice, was comparable between naive subsets; TCR interaction strength was therefore also inferred from TRB CDR3 physicochemical properties.

The germline V gene (reference sequence) yields DFQATT for CDR1 and SNEGSKA for CDR2. The CDR3 has 12 amino acids, counting the end cysteine and phenylalanine. The DNA sequence is not available. For each CD8+ T cell subset, flow sorting was done in triplicate, and 300,000 to 350,000 cells per subset went directly into RLT lysis buffer. To exclude memory contaminants, naive CD8+ T cells were stringently defined as CD45RO-CCR7+CD27+CD95-. Peripheral blood mononuclear cells were isolated from buffy coats by standard density gradient centrifugation. A FACSAria III was used to flow-sort naive CXCR3-negative and CXCR3-positive CD8+ T cells. An RNeasy Mini Kit was used to extract total RNA from the sorted cells.

This receptor chain uses TRBV20-1 and TRBJ2-1. What was sequenced was naive CXCR3- CD8+ T cells from blood. The intended sense of this specimen's cell subset or site label: CD45RO-CCR7+CD27+CD95- naive CD8+ T cells lacking CXCR3 (TNR3-). The receptor comes from a human donor in good health. Some clones in this sample may be carry-over from other donors' samples. CDR3 reads: CSGGGFYNEQFF.